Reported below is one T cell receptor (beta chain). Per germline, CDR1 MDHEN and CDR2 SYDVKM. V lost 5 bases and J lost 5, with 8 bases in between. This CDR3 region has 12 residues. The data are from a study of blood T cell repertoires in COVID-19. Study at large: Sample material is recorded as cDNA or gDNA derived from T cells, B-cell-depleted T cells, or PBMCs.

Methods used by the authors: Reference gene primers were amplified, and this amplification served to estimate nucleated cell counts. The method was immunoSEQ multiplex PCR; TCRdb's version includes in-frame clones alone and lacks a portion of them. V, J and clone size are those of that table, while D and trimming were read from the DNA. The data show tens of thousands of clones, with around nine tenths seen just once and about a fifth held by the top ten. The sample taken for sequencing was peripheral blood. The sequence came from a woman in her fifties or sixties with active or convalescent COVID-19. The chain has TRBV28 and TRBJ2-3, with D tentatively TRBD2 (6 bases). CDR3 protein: CASSAGIDTQYF. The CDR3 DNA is TGTGCCAGCAGTGCGGGAATAGATACGCAGTATTTT.